This T cell receptor (beta chain) was recovered during a study of cytomegalovirus exposure and HLA in healthy donors. Germline CDR1 reads GTSNPN; CDR2 reads SVGIG (reference sequence). This CDR3 is 13 amino acids long. With 7 bases removed from V and 10 bases from J, the gap between germline ends came to 22 bases. Profiled with immunoSEQ multiplex PCR; TCRdb holds only in-frame clones, not every one. The data contain 100,000 to 150,000 clones, about 90% of them singletons. The chain joins TRBV30 to TRBJ1-1, with D possibly matching TRBD1 (6 bases). The clonotype was recovered from a man aged 30-40 years in good health and CMV-seronegative. The sample consisted of PBMCs. In nucleotides, the CDR3 is TGTGCCTCTAACTCGGACGACCTCAGGGGAGCTTTCTTT. Protein sequence: CASNSDDLRGAFF.